The sequence of this T cell receptor beta chain was determined in a study of T-cell memory formation after mild COVID-19. Study overall: Most TCR clusters belonged to a single donor. Study-level points and caveats: Several responding clones turned up in pre-infection memory, indicating that cross-reactive memory may have taken part. Contracting clones from day 15 to 85 showed balanced CD4/CD8; later expanders favored CD4+.

This clonotype has a count of ten or more. The antigen remains undetermined. TCRdb reprocessed the 5' RACE reads via MiXCR and lists one record per CDR3 protein. The profile shows around 320,000 distinct CDR3 sequences, around 19% of them singletons. The CDR3 has 13 residues. V was pared by 5 bases and J by 6 bases, with 13 bases between. Germline CDR1 and CDR2: SGHTA and FQGNSA. The origin of this receptor is a man aged 18 to 29 who had mild COVID-19 (a few samples of this study predate the infection). Cell type and time point are not known. The chain combines TRBV7-2 with TRBJ1-2; D ambiguous. Source material: PBMCs or a T cell subset sorted from them (not recorded which). The CDR3: CASSPTPQDGYTF. The CDR3 coding sequence is TGTGCCAGCAGCCCTACCCCCCAGGATGGCTACACCTTC. Using reference TRBV7-2 and TRBJ1-2 for the parts outside the CDR3, the full variable domain is GAGVSQSPSNKVTEKGKDVELRCDPISGHTALYWYRQSLGQGLEFLIYFQGNSAPDKSGLPSDRFSAERTGGSVSTLTIQRTQQEDSAVYLCASSPTPQDGYTFGSGTRLTVV.